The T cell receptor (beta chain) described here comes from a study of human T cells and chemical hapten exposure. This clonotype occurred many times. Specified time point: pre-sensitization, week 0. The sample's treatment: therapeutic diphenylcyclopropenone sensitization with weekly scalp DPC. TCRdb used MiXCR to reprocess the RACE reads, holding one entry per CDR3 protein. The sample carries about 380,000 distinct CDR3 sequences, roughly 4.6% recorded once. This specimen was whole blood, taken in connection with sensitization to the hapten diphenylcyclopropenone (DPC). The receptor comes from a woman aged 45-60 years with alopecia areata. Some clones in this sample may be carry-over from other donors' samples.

The CDR3 DNA sequence: TGTGCCAGCAGTTACATGCCTAACAGGCCACCCCTCCACTTT. As protein: CASSYMPNRPPLHF. This chain connects TRBV6-5 to TRBJ1-6; maybe TRBD1 (5 bases). Trimming stripped 2 bases from V and 11 bases from J, with 13 bases between. CDR1 is MNHEY and CDR2 is SVGAGI in the germline V gene. The CDR3 consists of 14 residues.